One T cell receptor (beta chain) is described in this entry. Individuals drawn from 20 to 25 US areas were about 18 to 100 years old. The germline V gene has CDR1 MGHDK and CDR2 SYGVNS. V was trimmed by 2 bases and J by 7 bases, leaving 5 bases between them. The CDR3 is 11 residues long. The record originates from a study of blood T cell repertoires in COVID-19. Study information: Whether acute or convalescent, the COVID-19 samples came from the United States, Italy and Spain. From T cells, B-cell-depleted T cells, or PBMCs came the material, which was cDNA or gDNA.

The authors' processing: It was from reference gene primer amplification that nucleated cell counts were estimated. TCRdb keeps only in-frame clones here, not all; method: immunoSEQ multiplex PCR. V, J and clone size are those of that table, while D and trimming were read from the DNA. The sample contains about 220,000 clones, approximately 80% of which appear only once. The rearrangement links TRBV25-1 to TRBJ1-2, with D maybe TRBD1 (5 bases). The TCR comes from a woman aged 55-75 years who had recovered from COVID-19. The material sequenced was PBMCs or T cells enriched from blood (not recorded which). Here the CDR3 DNA reads TGTGCCAGCAGTGAAAGGGGTGGCTACACCTTC. This gives the protein CASSERGGYTF.